A single sample is the source of the 3 T cell receptor beta chains below, sequenced in a study of blood T cell repertoires in COVID-19. The repertoire was sequenced with immunoSEQ multiplex PCR; TCRdb's copy has only in-frame clones and lacks some. The sample gives some 58,000 clones, around 90% of which show up once; about 7.8% is in the top ten. The sequencing input was peripheral blood. The receptors originated from a man aged 50-60 years with active COVID-19.

For the CDR3, the DNA is TGTGCCAGCAGCTCGGTCGGGCGGGGGACTCAAGAGACCCAGTACTTC. Protein: CASSSVGRGTQETQYF. The chain uses TRBV7-2 and TRBJ2-5, with 7 nucleotides matching TRBD2. Germline V gene sequence: CDR1 SGHTA, CDR2 FQGNSA. The CDR3 covers 16 residues. With V trimmed by 4 bases and J by 2 bases, 10 bases remained unmatched.

The chain is built from TRBV28 and TRBJ1-2; tentative D call: TRBD1 (6 bases). The length of the CDR3 is 14 residues. The V end was cut by 5 bases, the J end by 1 base, with 11 bases between. Germline CDR1 reads MDHEN; CDR2 reads SYDVKM. Here the CDR3 DNA reads TGTGCCAGCAGTACAGGGAGCGTTAACTATGGCTACACCTTC. As protein: CASSTGSVNYGYTF.

This chain connects TRBV11-3 to TRBJ2-1; D is perhaps TRBD2 (5 bases). V was cut by 5 bases and J by 9 bases, with 17 bases left in between. Germline CDR1 reads SGHNT; CDR2 reads YENEEA. The CDR3 sequence is 14 residues long. The CDR3 is CASSRQASGGEQFF. Here the CDR3 DNA reads TGTGCCAGCAGCCGCCAGGCGAGTGGAGGTGAGCAGTTCTTC.